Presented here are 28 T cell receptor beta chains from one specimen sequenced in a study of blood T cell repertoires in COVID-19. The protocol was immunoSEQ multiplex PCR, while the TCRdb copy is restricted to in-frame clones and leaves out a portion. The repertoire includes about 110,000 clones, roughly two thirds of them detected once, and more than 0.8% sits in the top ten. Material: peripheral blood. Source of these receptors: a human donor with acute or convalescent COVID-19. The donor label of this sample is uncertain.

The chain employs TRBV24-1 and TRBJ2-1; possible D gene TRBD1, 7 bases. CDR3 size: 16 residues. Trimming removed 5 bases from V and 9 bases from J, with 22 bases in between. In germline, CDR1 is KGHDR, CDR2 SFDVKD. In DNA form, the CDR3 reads TGTGCCACCAGTGGGGCGGGGACAGCTTTCTCCCCTGAGCAGTTCTTC. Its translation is CATSGAGTAFSPEQFF.

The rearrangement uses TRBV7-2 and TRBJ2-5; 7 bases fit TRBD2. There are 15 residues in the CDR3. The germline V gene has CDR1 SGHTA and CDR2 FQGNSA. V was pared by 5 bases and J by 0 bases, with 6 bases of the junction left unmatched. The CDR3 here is CASSPGGGYQETQYF. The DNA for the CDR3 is TGTGCCAGCAGCCCCGGGGGAGGGTACCAAGAGACCCAGTACTTC.

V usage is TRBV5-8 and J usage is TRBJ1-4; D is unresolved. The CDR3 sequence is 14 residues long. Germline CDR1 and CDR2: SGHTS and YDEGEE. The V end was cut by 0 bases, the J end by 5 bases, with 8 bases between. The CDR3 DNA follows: TGTGCCAGCAGCTTGGAGCCCGCGAATGAAAAACTGTTTTTT. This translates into CASSLEPANEKLFF.

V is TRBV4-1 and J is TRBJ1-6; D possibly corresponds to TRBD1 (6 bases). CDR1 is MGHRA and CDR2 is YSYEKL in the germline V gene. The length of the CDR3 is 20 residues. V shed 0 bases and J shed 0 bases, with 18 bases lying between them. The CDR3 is CASSQDPPGRGFSYNSPLHF. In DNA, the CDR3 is TGCGCCAGCAGCCAAGATCCGCCGGGCAGGGGATTCTCCTATAATTCACCCCTCCACTTT.

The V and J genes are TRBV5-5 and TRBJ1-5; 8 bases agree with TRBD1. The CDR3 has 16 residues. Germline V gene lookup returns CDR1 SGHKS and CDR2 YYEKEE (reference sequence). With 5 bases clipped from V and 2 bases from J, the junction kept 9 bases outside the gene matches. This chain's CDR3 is CASRLTPTGGNQPQHF. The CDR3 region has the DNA TGTGCCAGCAGACTAACTCCGACAGGGGGCAATCAGCCCCAGCATTTT. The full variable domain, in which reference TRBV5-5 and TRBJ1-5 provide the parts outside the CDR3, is DAGVTQSPTHLIKTRGQQVTLRCSPISGHKSVSWYQQVLGQGPQFIFQYYEKEERGRGNFPDRFSARQFPNYSSELNVNALLLGDSALYLCASRLTPTGGNQPQHFGDGTRLSIL.

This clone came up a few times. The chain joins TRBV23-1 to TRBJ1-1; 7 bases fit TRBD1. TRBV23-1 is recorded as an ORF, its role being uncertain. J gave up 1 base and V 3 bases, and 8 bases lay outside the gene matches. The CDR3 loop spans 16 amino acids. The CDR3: CASSHGSGGWNTEAFF. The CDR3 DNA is TGCGCCAGCAGTCACGGCTCAGGGGGTTGGAACACTGAAGCTTTCTTT.

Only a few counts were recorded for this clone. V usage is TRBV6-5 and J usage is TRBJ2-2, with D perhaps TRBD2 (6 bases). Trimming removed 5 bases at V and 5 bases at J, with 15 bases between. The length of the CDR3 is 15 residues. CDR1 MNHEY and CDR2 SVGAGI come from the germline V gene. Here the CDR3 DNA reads TGTGCCAGCAGTCCGGGGCGGGGAAGGACCGGGGAGCTGTTTTTT. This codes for CASSPGRGRTGELFF.

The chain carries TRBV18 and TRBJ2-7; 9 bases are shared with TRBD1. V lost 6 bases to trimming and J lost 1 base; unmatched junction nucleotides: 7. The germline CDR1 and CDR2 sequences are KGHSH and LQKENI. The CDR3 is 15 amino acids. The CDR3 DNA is TGTGCCAGCTCGCCGGACAGGGGCCTTTCCTACGAGCAGTACGTC. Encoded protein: CASSPDRGLSYEQYV.

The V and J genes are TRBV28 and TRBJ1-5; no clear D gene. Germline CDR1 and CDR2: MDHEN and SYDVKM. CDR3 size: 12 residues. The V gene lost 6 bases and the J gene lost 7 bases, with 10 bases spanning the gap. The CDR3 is CASSSSGQPQHF. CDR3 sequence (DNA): TGTGCCAGCAGCTCTAGCGGCCAGCCCCAGCATTTT.

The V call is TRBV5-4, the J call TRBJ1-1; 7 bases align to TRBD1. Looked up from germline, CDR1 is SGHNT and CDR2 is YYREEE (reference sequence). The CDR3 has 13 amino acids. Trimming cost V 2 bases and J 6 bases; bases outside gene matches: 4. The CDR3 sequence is CASSFTGAAEAFF. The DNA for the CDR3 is TGTGCCAGCAGCTTTACAGGGGCCGCTGAAGCTTTCTTT.

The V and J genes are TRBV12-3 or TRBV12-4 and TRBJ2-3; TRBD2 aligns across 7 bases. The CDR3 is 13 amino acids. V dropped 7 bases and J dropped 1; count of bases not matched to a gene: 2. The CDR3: CASKGRGTDTQYF. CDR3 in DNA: TGTGCCAGCAAGGGGAGGGGCACAGATACGCAGTATTTT.

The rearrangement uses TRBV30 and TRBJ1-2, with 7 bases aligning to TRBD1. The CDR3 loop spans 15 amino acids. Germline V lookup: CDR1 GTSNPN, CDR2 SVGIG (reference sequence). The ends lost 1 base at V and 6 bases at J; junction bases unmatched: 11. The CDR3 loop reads CAWSELDRVLHGYTF. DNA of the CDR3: TGTGCCTGGAGTGAACTAGACAGGGTCTTACATGGCTACACCTTC.

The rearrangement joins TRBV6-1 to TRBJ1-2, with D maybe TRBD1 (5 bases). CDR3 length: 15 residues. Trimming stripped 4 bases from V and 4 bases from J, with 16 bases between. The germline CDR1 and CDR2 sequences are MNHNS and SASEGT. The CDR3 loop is CASSVAQGGSYGYTF. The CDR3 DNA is TGTGCCAGCAGTGTAGCCCAGGGAGGAAGCTATGGCTACACCTTC.

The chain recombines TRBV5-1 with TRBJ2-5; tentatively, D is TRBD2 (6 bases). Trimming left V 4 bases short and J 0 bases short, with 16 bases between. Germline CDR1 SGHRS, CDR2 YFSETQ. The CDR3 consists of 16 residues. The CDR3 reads CASSELAGGYQETQYF. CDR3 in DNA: TGCGCCAGCAGCGAATTAGCTGGGGGGTACCAAGAGACCCAGTACTTC. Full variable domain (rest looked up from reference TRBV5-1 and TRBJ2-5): KAGVTQTPRYLIKTRGQQVTLSCSPISGHRSVSWYQQTPGQGLQFLFEYFSETQRNKGNFPGRFSGRQFSNSRSEMNVSTLELGDSALYLCASSELAGGYQETQYFGPGTRLLVL.

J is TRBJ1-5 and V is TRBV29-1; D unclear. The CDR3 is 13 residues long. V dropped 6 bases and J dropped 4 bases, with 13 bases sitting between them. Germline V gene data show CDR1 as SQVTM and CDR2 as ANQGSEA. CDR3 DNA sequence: TGCAGCGTGAGTAACAGTTGGAATCAGCCCCAGCATTTT. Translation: CSVSNSWNQPQHF.

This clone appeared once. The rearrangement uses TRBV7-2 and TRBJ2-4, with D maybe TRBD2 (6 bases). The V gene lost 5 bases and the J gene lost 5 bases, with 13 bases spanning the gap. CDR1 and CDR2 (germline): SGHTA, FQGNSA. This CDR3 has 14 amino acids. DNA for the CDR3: TGTGCCAGCAGCCCAGTCTGGGGGGAAAACATTCAGTACTTC. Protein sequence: CASSPVWGENIQYF.

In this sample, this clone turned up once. In nucleotides, the CDR3 is TGTGCCAGCAGTTTAGTATTTCGGGGGAGTAATGGCTACACCTTC. Translation gives CASSLVFRGSNGYTF. The chain combines TRBV28 with TRBJ1-2; D is possibly TRBD1 (5 bases). CDR3 size: 15 residues. CDR1 and CDR2 (germline): MDHEN, SYDVKM. V was cut by 2 bases and J by 6 bases, with 16 bases left in between.

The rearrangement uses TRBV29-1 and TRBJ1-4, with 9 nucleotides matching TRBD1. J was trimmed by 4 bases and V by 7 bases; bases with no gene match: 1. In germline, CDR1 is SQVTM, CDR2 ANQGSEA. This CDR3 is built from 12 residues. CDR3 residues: CSAGQGNEKLFF. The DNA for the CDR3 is TGCAGCGCGGGACAGGGTAATGAAAAACTGTTTTTT.

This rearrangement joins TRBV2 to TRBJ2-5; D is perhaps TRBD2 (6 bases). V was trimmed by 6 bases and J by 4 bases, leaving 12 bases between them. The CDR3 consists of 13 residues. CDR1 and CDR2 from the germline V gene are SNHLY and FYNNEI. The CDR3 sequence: CASRRDLGETQYF. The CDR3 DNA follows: TGTGCCAGCAGGAGGGACTTAGGAGAGACCCAGTACTTC.

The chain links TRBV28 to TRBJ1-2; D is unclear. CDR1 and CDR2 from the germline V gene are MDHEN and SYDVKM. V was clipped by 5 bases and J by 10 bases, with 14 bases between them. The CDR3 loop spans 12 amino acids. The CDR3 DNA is TGTGCCAGCAGTCCTGGGAGGCGTATCTACACCTTC. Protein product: CASSPGRRIYTF.

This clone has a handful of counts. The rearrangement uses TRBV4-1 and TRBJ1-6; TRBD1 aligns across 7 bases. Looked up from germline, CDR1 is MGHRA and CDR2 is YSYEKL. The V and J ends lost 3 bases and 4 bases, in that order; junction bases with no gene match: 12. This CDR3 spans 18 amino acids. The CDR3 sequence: CASSQPTHRGRYNSPLHF. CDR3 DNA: TGCGCCAGCAGCCAGCCTACCCACAGGGGACGTTATAATTCACCCCTCCACTTT.

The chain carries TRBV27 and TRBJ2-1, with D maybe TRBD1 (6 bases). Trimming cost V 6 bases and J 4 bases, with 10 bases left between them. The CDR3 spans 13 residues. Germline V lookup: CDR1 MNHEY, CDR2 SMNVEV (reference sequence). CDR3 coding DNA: TGTGCCAGCAGCCGGACAGATTACAATGAGCAGTTCTTC. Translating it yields CASSRTDYNEQFF.

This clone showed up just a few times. The CDR3 DNA reads TGTGAAAGTAGGGGCCCCCATACGCAGTATTTT. Protein product: CESRGPHTQYF. This sequence joins TRBV6-5 and TRBJ2-3; a weak D match, TRBD1 (5 bases). The CDR3 is 11 residues long. Germline loops: CDR1 MNHEY, CDR2 SVGAGI.

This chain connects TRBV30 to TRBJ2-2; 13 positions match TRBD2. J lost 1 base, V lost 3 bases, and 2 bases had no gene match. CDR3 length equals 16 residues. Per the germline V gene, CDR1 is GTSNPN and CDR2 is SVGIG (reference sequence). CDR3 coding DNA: TGTGCCTGGAGGACTAGCGGGGGGTGGAACACCGGGGAGCTGTTTTTT. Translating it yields CAWRTSGGWNTGELFF.

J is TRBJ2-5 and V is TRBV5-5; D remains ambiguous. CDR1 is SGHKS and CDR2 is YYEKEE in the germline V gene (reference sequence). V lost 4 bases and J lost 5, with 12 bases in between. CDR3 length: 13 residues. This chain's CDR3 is CASSQPPGETQYF. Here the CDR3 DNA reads TGTGCCAGCAGCCAGCCCCCCGGGGAGACCCAGTACTTC. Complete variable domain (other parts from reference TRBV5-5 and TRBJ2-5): DAGVTQSPTHLIKTRGQQVTLRCSPISGHKSVSWYQQVLGQGPQFIFQYYEKEERGRGNFPDRFSARQFPNYSSELNVNALLLGDSALYLCASSQPPGETQYFGPGTRLLVL.

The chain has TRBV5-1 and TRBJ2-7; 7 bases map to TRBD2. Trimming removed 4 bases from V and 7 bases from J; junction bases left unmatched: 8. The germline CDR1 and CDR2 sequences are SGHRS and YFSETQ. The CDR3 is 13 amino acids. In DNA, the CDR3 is TGCGCCAGCAGCCCCCTAGCGGTGGGGGAGCAGTACTTC. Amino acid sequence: CASSPLAVGEQYF.

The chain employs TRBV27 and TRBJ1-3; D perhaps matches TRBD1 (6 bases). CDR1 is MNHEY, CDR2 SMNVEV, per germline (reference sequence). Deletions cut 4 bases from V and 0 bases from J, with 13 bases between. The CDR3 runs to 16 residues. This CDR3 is CASSSNQGISGNTIYF. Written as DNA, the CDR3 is TGTGCCAGCAGTTCTAATCAGGGGATCTCTGGAAACACCATATATTTT.

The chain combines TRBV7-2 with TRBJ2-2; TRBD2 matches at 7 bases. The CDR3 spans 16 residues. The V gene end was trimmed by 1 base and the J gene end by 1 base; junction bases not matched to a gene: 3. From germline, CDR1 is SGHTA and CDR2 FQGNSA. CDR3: CASSLGSGQNTGELFF. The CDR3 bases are TGTGCCAGCAGCTTAGGTAGCGGGCAGAACACCGGGGAGCTGTTTTTT.